This T cell receptor (beta chain) was retrieved from a study of blood T cells in healthy people across ages. Whole-study results and caveats: Diversity estimated from one million T cells was considered an underestimate.

This clonotype was detected a few times. Its antigen is undetermined. The authors ran a second PCR of roughly 6 to 12 cycles using a sample-barcoded 5' primer and a J-beta primer mix. TCRdb itself ran the 5' RACE reads through MiXCR, one entry per CDR3 protein. The table lists about 970,000 distinct CDR3 sequences, roughly 50% of them singletons. Material for sequencing was blood. The receptor's source is a woman in her fifties or sixties in good health.

The CDR3 is CAREKRGLSYEQYF. CDR3 sequence (DNA): TGTGCCAGAGAAAAGCGGGGGCTCTCCTACGAGCAGTACTTC. The chain is built from TRBV25-1 and TRBJ2-7, with 8 bases fitting TRBD2. The V gene's germline CDR1 is MGHDK and CDR2 SYGVNS. This CDR3 is built from 14 residues. V trimming: 9 bases; J trimming: 0 bases; junction bases outside the gene matches: 7.